This is a list of T cell receptor beta chains from one sample in a study of cytomegalovirus exposure and HLA in healthy donors. Some clones are missing from TCRdb's copy, which holds only in-frame ones; the method was immunoSEQ multiplex PCR. Of approximately 180,000 clones in the sample, around 81% are singletons; the top ten hold just under 5%. The sequenced sample consisted of PBMCs. These receptors were collected from a woman younger than 30 in good health and CMV-seropositive. CDR3s include the opening cysteine and the closing phenylalanine or tryptophan. Fields, in order: clone size, V gene, J gene, D gene, CDR3 DNA, CDR3 protein. The D gene is left open where the match is weak. Clone size is given for some rows only: seen once, a few or many times, or a class if the clone is expanded.

-	TRBV9	TRBJ2-6	-	TGTGCCAGCAGCGGGTACGGCTCTGGGGCCAACGTCCTGACTTTC	CASSGYGSGANVLTF
-	TRBV9	TRBJ2-5	-	TGTGCCAGCAGCGTAGGTCCTAGTCAAGAGACCCAGTACTTC	CASSVGPSQETQYF
-	TRBV19	TRBJ1-2	TRBD1	TGTGCCAGTAGTATAGCGGACAGGGCTACCTATGGCTACACCTTC	CASSIADRATYGYTF
-	TRBV19	TRBJ1-2	-	TGTGCCAGTACCACGACAGACTATGGCTACACCTTC	CASTTTDYGYTF
few	TRBV29-1	TRBJ1-1	TRBD1	TGCAGCGTTCACACCGGGACAGGAAGGACTGAAGCTTTCTTT	CSVHTGTGRTEAFF
-	TRBV5-1	TRBJ1-5	-	TGCGCCAGCAGCCCGGGAGGAGGGGACGGGCCCCAGCATTTT	CASSPGGGDGPQHF
-	TRBV7-9	TRBJ2-2	TRBD2	TGTGCCAGCAGCGAACTAGCGGGACCGAACACCGGGGAGCTGTTTTTT	CASSELAGPNTGELFF
-	TRBV6-5	TRBJ2-7	-	TGTGCCAGCAGTTACTCGGGGGCAGGGCAATACTACGAGCAGTACTTC	CASSYSGAGQYYEQYF
-	TRBV5-1	TRBJ2-1	-	TGCGCCAGCAGCTCCCCACCTTCCACCCTGCGGGTCATCAATGAGCAGTTCTTC	CASSSPPSTLRVINEQFF
-	TRBV4-3	TRBJ2-7	TRBD2	TGCGCCAGCAGCCAAGAGCAGGGACTAGCGGGCGAGCAGTACTTC	CASSQEQGLAGEQYF
-	TRBV6-5	TRBJ1-6	TRBD1	TGTGCCAGCAGCAGACAGGGGCAGGGGAATTCACCCCTCCACTTT	CASSRQGQGNSPLHF
-	TRBV11-2	TRBJ2-3	TRBD2	TGTGCCAGCAGCCACCGGGGGGGAAGGACAGATACGCAGTATTTT	CASSHRGGRTDTQYF
-	TRBV5-6	TRBJ1-1	-	TGTGCCAGCAACCCAGGGTTTCCCGGCACTGAAGCTTTCTTT	CASNPGFPGTEAFF
-	TRBV6-5	TRBJ2-1	-	TGTGCCAGCAGTTACTCGAATCGCGGGGTCTACAATGAGCAGTTCTTC	CASSYSNRGVYNEQFF
-	TRBV9	TRBJ1-3	-	TGTGCCAGCAGCGTAGGAAGGGGTACTGGAAACACCATATATTTT	CASSVGRGTGNTIYF
-	TRBV6-5	TRBJ1-5	-	TGTGCCAGCAGGGTACAGGAATATAGCAATCAGCCCCAGCATTTT	CASRVQEYSNQPQHF
-	TRBV7-8	TRBJ2-3	TRBD1	TGTGCCAGCAGCTTAGCGGGGACCCAACAGGGGACGCAGTATTTT	CASSLAGTQQGTQYF
-	TRBV10-2	TRBJ2-3	-	TGCGCCAGGGGAAGGGCGGGGGCGGGGTATACGCAGTATTTT	CARGRAGAGYTQYF
-	TRBV7-2	TRBJ2-3	-	TGTGCCAGCAGCTCCATGTACAGAAATACGCAGTATTTT	CASSSMYRNTQYF
-	TRBV5-1	TRBJ1-2	-	TGCGCCAGCAGCTTGGACAGACCACAAATAGATGGCTACACCTTC	CASSLDRPQIDGYTF
-	TRBV7-9	TRBJ2-5	-	TGTGCCAGCAGCTCCAGTGGGTCGGGGGAGACCCAGTACTTC	CASSSSGSGETQYF
-	TRBV5-1	TRBJ1-6	-	TGCGCCAGCAGCTTAGGGTCTTTGACGGGGGGTTTGGCTTCACCCCTCCACTTT	CASSLGSLTGGLASPLHF
few	TRBV30	TRBJ1-2	-	TGTGCCTGGAGTCTGCAGGGCCATGGCTACACCTTC	CAWSLQGHGYTF
once	TRBV7-9	TRBJ1-1	-	TGTGCCAGCAGCTTAGGTGGAGGTGAAGCTTTCTTT	CASSLGGGEAFF
few	TRBV7-2	TRBJ1-2	TRBD1	TGTGCCAGCAGCTTAGACCAGGGGGACGGCTATGGCTACACCTTC	CASSLDQGDGYGYTF
-	TRBV18	TRBJ2-1	-	TGTGCCAGCTCCCCGGCCGGGAACTACAATGAGCAGTTCTTC	CASSPAGNYNEQFF
-	TRBV27	TRBJ1-2	-	TGTGCCAGCAGTTACTCACAGGGTAGCGGCTACACCTTC	CASSYSQGSGYTF
-	TRBV19	TRBJ1-5	TRBD1	TGTGCCAGTAGTGCCGACAGGGGGGGACAGCCCCAGCATTTT	CASSADRGGQPQHF
-	TRBV10-2	TRBJ1-1	TRBD1	TGCGCCACCCTACCGATGACAGGGGGATACACTGAAGCTTTCTTT	CATLPMTGGYTEAFF
few	TRBV13	TRBJ2-1	TRBD2	TGTGCCAGCAGCCTTCCAGCGGGGGGGCCGGGCGATGAGCAGTTCTTC	CASSLPAGGPGDEQFF
-	TRBV5-1	TRBJ2-3	TRBD1	TGCGCCAGCAGCTTGGGCGGGACAGGGGGCGCGAGCACAGATACGCAGTATTTT	CASSLGGTGGASTDTQYF
-	TRBV19	TRBJ1-1	TRBD1	TGTGCCAGTAGACAAGACAGGGACACTGAAGCTTTCTTT	CASRQDRDTEAFF
-	TRBV28	TRBJ2-3	TRBD2	TGTGCCAGCAGTTTAACGGGGGGGTCAGATACGCAGTATTTT	CASSLTGGSDTQYF
-	TRBV4-2	TRBJ2-7	-	TGTGCCAGCAGCTCGGGGGTTAGCTCCTACGAGCAGTACTTC	CASSSGVSSYEQYF
-	TRBV2	TRBJ1-2	TRBD1	TGTGCCAGCAGTGAACTTGCGGACAGGGCTGGCTACACCTTC	CASSELADRAGYTF
-	TRBV5-1	TRBJ2-5	-	TGCGCCAGCAGCTTGGCCACCGGCGGAGCAGAGACCCAGTACTTC	CASSLATGGAETQYF
few	TRBV2	TRBJ1-1	TRBD1	TGTGCCACAAGACAGGGGGCGGGGAAAGGTGAAGCTTTCTTT	CATRQGAGKGEAFF
-	TRBV6-5	TRBJ2-3	-	TGTGCCAGCAGTCGCGATGGGGGCAGCACAGATACGCAGTATTTT	CASSRDGGSTDTQYF
-	TRBV10-1	TRBJ2-5	TRBD2	TGCGCCAGCAGTGAAGGACTAGCGGGGGCGTACTTC	CASSEGLAGAYF
-	TRBV6-1	TRBJ2-3	-	TGTGCCGCGCGGCCAGCTAGCACAGATACGCAGTATTTT	CAARPASTDTQYF
-	TRBV7-9	TRBJ1-4	-	TGTGCCAGCAGCTTGGGGACATCTAATGAAAAACTGTTTTTT	CASSLGTSNEKLFF
-	TRBV6-5	TRBJ1-3	-	TGTGCCAGCAGTTATAGCAGTTTTAGCGAAGGAAACACCATATATTTT	CASSYSSFSEGNTIYF
-	TRBV28	TRBJ2-7	-	TGTGCCAGCATCCGGGTTTTGGGGCAGGAGCAGTACTTC	CASIRVLGQEQYF
-	TRBV27	TRBJ1-2	-	TGTGCCAGCACCTCGGGGCCGGGGGGCTATGGCTACACCTTC	CASTSGPGGYGYTF
-	TRBV28	TRBJ2-2	-	TGTGCCATCCGGAAAGACAGGCCAAGTGGTACCGGAGAGCTGTTTTTT	CAIRKDRPSGTGELFF
-	TRBV27	TRBJ1-4	TRBD1	TGTGCCAGCAGTTACTCACCACAGGGGGTAGAAAAACTGTTTTTT	CASSYSPQGVEKLFF